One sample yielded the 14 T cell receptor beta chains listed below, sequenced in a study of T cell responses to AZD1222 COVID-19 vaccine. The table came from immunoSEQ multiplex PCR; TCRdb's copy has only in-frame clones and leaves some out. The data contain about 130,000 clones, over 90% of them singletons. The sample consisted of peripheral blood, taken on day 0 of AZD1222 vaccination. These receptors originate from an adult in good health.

Here the CDR3 reads CASSQEFSGIPYEQYF. In nucleotides, the CDR3 is TGCGCCAGCAGCCAAGAATTTAGCGGGATCCCCTACGAGCAGTACTTC. The rearrangement uses TRBV4-3 and TRBJ2-7, with 8 bases fitting TRBD2. The V segment lost 0 bases and the J segment 2 bases; nucleotides outside the gene matches: 6. This CDR3 comprises 16 residues. Germline values: CDR1 LGHNA, CDR2 YSLEER.

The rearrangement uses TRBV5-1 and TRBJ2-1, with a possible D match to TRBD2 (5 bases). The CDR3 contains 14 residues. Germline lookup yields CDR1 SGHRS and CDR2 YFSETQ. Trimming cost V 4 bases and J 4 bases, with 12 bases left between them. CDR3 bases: TGCGCCAGCAGCCCCGGACTGCTTTACAATGAGCAGTTCTTC. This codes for CASSPGLLYNEQFF.

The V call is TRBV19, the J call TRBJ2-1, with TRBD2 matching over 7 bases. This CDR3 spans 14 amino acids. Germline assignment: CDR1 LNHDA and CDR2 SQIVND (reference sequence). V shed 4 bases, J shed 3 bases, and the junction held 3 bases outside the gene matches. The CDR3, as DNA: TGTGCCAGTAGTAGCGGGAGAGACTACAATGAGCAGTTCTTC. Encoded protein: CASSSGRDYNEQFF.

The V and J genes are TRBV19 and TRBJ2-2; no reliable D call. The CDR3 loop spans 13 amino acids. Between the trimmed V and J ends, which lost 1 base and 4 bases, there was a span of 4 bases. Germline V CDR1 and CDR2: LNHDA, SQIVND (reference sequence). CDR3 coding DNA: TGTGCCAGTAGTATAGGCTCCACCGGGGAGCTGTTTTTT. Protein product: CASSIGSTGELFF.

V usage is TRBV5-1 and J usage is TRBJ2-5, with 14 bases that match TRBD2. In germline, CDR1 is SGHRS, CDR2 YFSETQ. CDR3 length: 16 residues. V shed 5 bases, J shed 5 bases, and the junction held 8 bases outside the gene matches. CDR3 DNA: TGCGCCAGCAGATCCCCGGGACTAGCGGGAGCTGAGACCCAGTACTTC. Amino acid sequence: CASRSPGLAGAETQYF.

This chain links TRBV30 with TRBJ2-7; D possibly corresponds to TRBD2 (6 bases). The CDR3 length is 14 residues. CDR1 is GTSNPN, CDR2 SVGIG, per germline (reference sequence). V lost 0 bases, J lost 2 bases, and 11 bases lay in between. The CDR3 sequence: CAWSVNSGPYEQYF. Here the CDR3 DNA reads TGTGCCTGGAGTGTAAATAGCGGCCCCTACGAGCAGTACTTC.

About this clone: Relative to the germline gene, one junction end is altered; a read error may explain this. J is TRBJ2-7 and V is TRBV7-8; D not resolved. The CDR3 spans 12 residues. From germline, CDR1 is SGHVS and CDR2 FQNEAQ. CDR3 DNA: TGTGCCAGCAGCTTAGGGTTGGCAGAGGCGACCTTC. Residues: CASSLGLAEATF.

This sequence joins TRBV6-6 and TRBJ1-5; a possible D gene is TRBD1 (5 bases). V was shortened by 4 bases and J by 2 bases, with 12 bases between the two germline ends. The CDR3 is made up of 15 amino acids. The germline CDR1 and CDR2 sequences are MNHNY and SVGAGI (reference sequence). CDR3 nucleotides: TGTGCCAGCAGTTCTCAAGGGGTCGGCAATCAGCCCCAGCATTTT. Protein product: CASSSQGVGNQPQHF.

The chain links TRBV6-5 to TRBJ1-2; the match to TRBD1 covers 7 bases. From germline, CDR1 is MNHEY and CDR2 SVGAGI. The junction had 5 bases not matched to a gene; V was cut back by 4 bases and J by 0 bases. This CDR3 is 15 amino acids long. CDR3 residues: CASSSTGTANYGYTF. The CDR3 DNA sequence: TGTGCCAGCAGTTCCACCGGGACAGCTAACTATGGCTACACCTTC.

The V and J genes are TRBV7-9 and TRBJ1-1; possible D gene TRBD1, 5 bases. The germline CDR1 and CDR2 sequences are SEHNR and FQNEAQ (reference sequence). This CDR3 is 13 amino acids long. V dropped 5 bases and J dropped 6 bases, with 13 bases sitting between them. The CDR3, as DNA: TGTGCCAGCAGCCCCAGGGAGGGTGCTGAAGCTTTCTTT. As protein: CASSPREGAEAFF.

Here the CDR3 DNA reads TGTGCCAGCAGCCAAAGAGACAGGGGCTCCTACAATGAGCAGTTCTTC. Its protein is CASSQRDRGSYNEQFF. The genes are TRBV7-8 and TRBJ2-1, with TRBD1 matching over 8 bases. V lost 5 bases, J lost 0 bases, and 6 bases stayed unmatched. The CDR3 contains 16 residues. The germline gives CDR1 SGHVS, CDR2 FQNEAQ.

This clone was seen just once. CDR3 residues: CASSANLNEKLFF. The CDR3 coding sequence is TGTGCCAGCTCAGCAAACCTGAATGAAAAACTGTTTTTT. This chain links TRBV18 with TRBJ1-4; D gene unclear. The CDR3 is made up of 13 amino acids. The V end was cut by 5 bases, the J end by 5 bases, with 9 bases between. The V gene's germline CDR1 is KGHSH and CDR2 LQKENI.

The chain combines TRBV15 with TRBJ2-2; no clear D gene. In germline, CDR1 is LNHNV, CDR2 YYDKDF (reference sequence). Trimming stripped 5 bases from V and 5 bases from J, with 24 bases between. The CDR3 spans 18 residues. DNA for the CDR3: TGTGCCACCAGCTCCCGCGAATTCGGTACGGTGGTAACCGGGGAGCTGTTTTTT. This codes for CATSSREFGTVVTGELFF.

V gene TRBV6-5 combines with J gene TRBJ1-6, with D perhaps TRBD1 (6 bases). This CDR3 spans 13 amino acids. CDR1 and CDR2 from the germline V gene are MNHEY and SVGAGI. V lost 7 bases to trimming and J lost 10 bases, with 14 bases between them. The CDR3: CASKGGVGSPLHF. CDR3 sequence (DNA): TGTGCCAGCAAGGGGGGTGTAGGGTCACCCCTCCACTTT.